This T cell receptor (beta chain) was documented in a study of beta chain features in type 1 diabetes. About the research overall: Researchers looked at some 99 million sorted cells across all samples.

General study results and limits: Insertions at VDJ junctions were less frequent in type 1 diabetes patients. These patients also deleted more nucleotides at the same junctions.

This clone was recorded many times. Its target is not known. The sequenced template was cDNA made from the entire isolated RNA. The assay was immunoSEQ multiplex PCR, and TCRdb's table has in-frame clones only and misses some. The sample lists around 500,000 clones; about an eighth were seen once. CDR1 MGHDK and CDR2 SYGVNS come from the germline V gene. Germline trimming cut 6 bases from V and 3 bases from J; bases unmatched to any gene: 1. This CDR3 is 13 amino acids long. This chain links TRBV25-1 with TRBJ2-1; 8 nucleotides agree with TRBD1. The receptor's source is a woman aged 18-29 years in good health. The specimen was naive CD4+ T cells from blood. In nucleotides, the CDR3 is TGTGCCAGCAGAGGACAGGGCTACAATGAGCAGTTCTTC. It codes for CASRGQGYNEQFF.